A single T cell receptor beta chain is shown here with its context. The sample belongs to a study of blood T cell repertoires in COVID-19. Turning to the study itself: Samples representing acute and convalescent COVID-19 were sourced from the United States, Italy and Spain.

Germline V gives CDR1 SGHNT, CDR2 YYREEE (reference sequence). The CDR3 spans 16 residues. J was trimmed by 4 bases and V by 3 bases; bases with no gene match: 11. Authors' processing steps: For nucleated cells, counts were estimated from reference gene primer amplification. Assay: immunoSEQ multiplex PCR; the TCRdb copy retains only in-frame clones and omits some. V and J calls and clone size are those listed in that table; D and trimming were worked out from the DNA. This sample carries about 140,000 clones, nearly 85% of them seen once, and the ten largest clones take roughly 4%. What was sequenced was PBMCs or T cells enriched from blood (not recorded which). V is TRBV5-4 and J is TRBJ2-3, with 7 bases fitting TRBD2. This TCR was sampled from a man aged 50 or older in a cohort exposed to, infected with or recovered from COVID-19 (not recorded which). CDR3 DNA sequence: TGTGCCAGCAGCTCCGCTGGTGGGAGGGCTGCAGATACGCAGTATTTT. Translated: CASSSAGGRAADTQYF.